One sample yielded the 5 T cell receptor beta chains listed below, sequenced in a study of spatial heterogeneity in lung cancer. These receptors' targets are unknown. Study-wide results and limits: Tumoral mutation counts were tracked by counts of expanded intratumoral alpha and beta TCRs.

In TCRdb, the 5' RACE reads were re-called with MiXCR into one record per CDR3 protein. The table has 3,000 to 4,000 distinct CDR3 sequences, over 6% seen once. Time point noted: sample taken at primary tumor resection. The starting material was lung tumor tissue, obtained at surgery. The source is a male donor with early-stage non-small cell lung cancer.

By its share, this clonotype is medium-sized. Since it is a stray read in a library aimed at alpha chains, this beta chain has a size that is not meaningful. The chain carries TRBV3-1 and TRBJ2-5; TRBD2 aligns across 11 bases. Germline assignment: CDR1 LGHDT and CDR2 YNNKEL (reference sequence). Trimming cost V 4 bases and J 4 bases; bases outside gene matches: 8. The CDR3 has 16 residues. The CDR3 bases are TGTGCCAGCAGCCCCCAACTAGCGGGAGTATCAGAGACCCAGTACTTC. Amino acids: CASSPQLAGVSETQYF.

This clonotype was recorded a few times. The library was prepared for alpha chains; this beta chain is a stray read, so its frequency means little. The CDR3 loop is CATSDSGTGPDTQYF. The CDR3 DNA reads TGTGCCACCAGTGATTCCGGGACAGGGCCAGATACGCAGTATTTT. The V gene is TRBV24-1, the J gene TRBJ2-3, with 9 bases lining up with TRBD1. Germline assignment: CDR1 KGHDR and CDR2 SFDVKD. The V segment lost 2 bases and the J segment 4 bases; nucleotides outside the gene matches: 3. CDR3 length: 15 amino acids.

This clonotype was counted ten times or more. The size of this beta chain means little, since it is a stray read in a library made for alpha chains. This chain uses TRBV20-1 with TRBJ2-4; 9 nucleotides agree with TRBD2. J gave up 5 bases and V 5 bases, and 10 bases lay outside the gene matches. In germline, CDR1 is DFQATT, CDR2 SNEGSKA (reference sequence). CDR3 length equals 15 residues. CDR3 bases: TGCAGTGCTGCCTTGGCGGGGGGGCCCGAAAACATTCAGTACTTC. It is translated as CSAALAGGPENIQYF.

This clonotype counts as medium-sized. This beta chain was picked up by a library intended for alpha chains and is off target, so its count carries little meaning. V is TRBV7-3 and J is TRBJ2-1; 8 bases agree with TRBD1. The CDR3 is 14 amino acids. Per germline, CDR1 SGHTA and CDR2 FQGTGA. The ends lost 5 bases at V and 7 bases at J; junction bases unmatched: 7. The CDR3 DNA reads as TGTGCCAGCAGCAGGACAGGGACTGGAAATGAGCAGTTCTTC. Translation: CASSRTGTGNEQFF. Drawing the rest from reference TRBV7-3 and TRBJ2-1, the complete variable domain is GAGVSQTPSNKVTEKGKYVELRCDPISGHTALYWYRQSLGQGPEFLIYFQGTGAADDSGLPNDRFFAVRPEGSVSTLKIQRTERGDSAVYLCASSRTGTGNEQFFGPGTRLTVL.

This clonotype came up many times. The library was prepared for alpha chains; this beta chain is a stray read, so its frequency means little. The gene calls are TRBV7-9 and TRBJ1-1, with D hard to call. Per the germline V gene, CDR1 is SEHNR and CDR2 is FQNEAQ (reference sequence). The length of the CDR3 is 14 residues. The germline V and J ends were trimmed by 0 bases and 3 bases, with 8 bases remaining between them. CDR3 bases: TGTGCCAGCAGCTTAGCTCCAGTAGACACTGAAGCTTTCTTT. It yields the protein CASSLAPVDTEAFF. Looking up the rest from reference TRBV7-9 and TRBJ1-1 gives the full variable domain: DTGVSQNPRHKITKRGQNVTFRCDPISEHNRLYWYRQTLGQGPEFLTYFQNEAQLEKSRLLSDRFSAERPKGSFSTLEIQRTEQGDSAMYLCASSLAPVDTEAFFGQGTRLTVV.